This entry lists 27 T cell receptor beta chains sequenced from one sample in a study of T cells in Graves' hyperthyroidism and ophthalmopathy. Amplification targeted TCR beta CDR3 regions from RNA transcripts. Researchers ran a first-round RT-PCR on the TCR CDR3 using the HTBI primer set. TCRdb analysed the multiplex PCR reads with MiXCR anew, one entry per CDR3 protein. The repertoire includes 650,000 to 700,000 distinct CDR3 sequences, roughly a sixth of them detected once, and around 15% sits in the top ten. The sequenced sample consisted of blood. The receptors were gathered from a man aged 45-60 years with Graves' hyperthyroidism.

The chain is built from TRBV9 and TRBJ2-4; D gene uncertain. The CDR3 is made up of 13 amino acids. Trimming shortened V by 0 bases and J by 4 bases, and 5 bases separated the two germline ends. CDR1 SGDLS and CDR2 YYNGEE come from the germline V gene. This chain's CDR3 is CASSVGSKNIQYF. The DNA for the CDR3 is TGTGCCAGCAGCGTAGGTAGTAAAAACATTCAGTACTTC.

The table lists this clonotype with many counts. The chain joins TRBV30 to TRBJ1-5; possibly TRBD1 for D (5 bases). The CDR3 sequence is 13 residues long. V was clipped by 3 bases and J by 7 bases, with 13 bases between them. The germline gives CDR1 GTSNPN, CDR2 SVGIG (reference sequence). The CDR3 DNA reads TGTGCCTGGAGCCGGGAGGACACGCAGCCCCAGCATTTT. It translates to CAWSREDTQPQHF.

At least ten counts were recorded for this clonotype. The V gene is TRBV7-2, the J gene TRBJ2-7, with a tentative D call TRBD2 (6 bases). V lost 0 bases, J lost 0 bases, and 12 bases lay in between. This CDR3 has 16 amino acids. Looked up from germline, CDR1 is SGHTA and CDR2 is FQGNSA. CDR3 bases: TGTGCCAGCAGCTTAGCGAGGGACTTGAGCTCCTACGAGCAGTACTTC. Amino acid sequence: CASSLARDLSSYEQYF.

Many counts were recorded for this clonotype. J is TRBJ2-3 and V is TRBV18; no reliable D call. The CDR3 runs 13 residues. V shed 3 bases and J shed 4 bases, with 8 bases lying between them. Germline-derived CDR1 and CDR2 are KGHSH and LQKENI. CDR3 protein: CASSPHKADTQYF. The CDR3 nucleotides are TGTGCCAGCTCACCTCACAAGGCAGATACGCAGTATTTT.

The chain couples TRBV5-5 to TRBJ2-5; D is possibly TRBD2 (5 bases). The germline gives CDR1 SGHKS, CDR2 YYEKEE (reference sequence). The V and J ends lost 5 bases and 1 base respectively, with 24 bases between them. The CDR3 sequence is 18 residues long. This CDR3 is CASRGSGRSSGSQETQYF. The DNA of the CDR3 is TGTGCCAGCAGAGGGTCCGGTAGATCCTCGGGATCCCAAGAGACCCAGTACTTC.

The genes are TRBV4-1 and TRBJ2-6; perhaps TRBD2 as D (7 bases). V lost 2 bases to trimming and J lost 1 base, with 15 bases between them. The CDR3 is 18 amino acids. Germline loops: CDR1 MGHRA, CDR2 YSYEKL. In DNA form, the CDR3 reads TGCGCCAGCAGCCAACCGGGACGGGGGGCGTCTGGGGCCAACGTCCTGACTTTC. Its translation is CASSQPGRGASGANVLTF.

V and J are TRBV30 and TRBJ2-1; 9 positions match TRBD2. The CDR3 extends over 14 amino acids. The V and J ends lost 5 bases and 4 bases, in that order; junction bases with no gene match: 6. Germline values: CDR1 GTSNPN, CDR2 SVGIG (reference sequence). The CDR3 loop is CAWSRGREYNEQFF. CDR3 DNA sequence: TGTGCCTGGTCCCGCGGGAGGGAATACAATGAGCAGTTCTTC.

This clonotype turned up a few times. DNA of the CDR3: TGTGCCAGCAGCTTAGGACCCCACAAAAACCAAGCTTTCTTT. This gives the protein CASSLGPHKNQAFF. J is TRBJ1-1 and V is TRBV7-8; D unresolved. This CDR3 is built from 14 residues. The V gene's germline CDR1 is SGHVS and CDR2 FQNEAQ. Trimming took 1 base from V and 9 from J, leaving 15 bases between them.

Many counts were recorded for this clonotype. The chain has TRBV15 and TRBJ2-3; no firm D call. Trimming cost V 0 bases and J 5 bases, with 3 bases left between them. Germline V gene sequence: CDR1 LNHNV, CDR2 YYDKDF (reference sequence). This CDR3 is 12 amino acids long. The CDR3 DNA reads as TGTGCCACCAGCAGAGATCAAGATACGCAGTATTTT. Its protein is CATSRDQDTQYF.

This clonotype was recorded many times. The rearrangement joins TRBV12-3 or TRBV12-4 to TRBJ1-2; 9 bases agree with TRBD1. V dropped 6 bases and J dropped 5; count of bases not matched to a gene: 7. The CDR3 length is 14 residues. CDR3 loop: CASSRDRAFYGYTF. As DNA, the CDR3 is TGTGCCAGCAGCCGGGACAGGGCCTTTTATGGCTACACCTTC.

This clonotype showed up just a few times. The chain uses TRBV30 and TRBJ2-3; TRBD2 might be the D (5 bases). The V end was cut by 2 bases, the J end by 0 bases, with 15 bases between. The length of the CDR3 is 16 residues. Per germline, CDR1 GTSNPN and CDR2 SVGIG (reference sequence). The CDR3 reads CAWSSIRRTSTDTQYF. The CDR3 region has the DNA TGTGCCTGGAGTTCAATTAGGCGGACTAGCACAGATACGCAGTATTTT. Full variable domain (rest looked up from reference TRBV30 and TRBJ2-3): SQTIHQWPATLVQPVGSPLSLECTVEGTSNPNLYWYRQAAGRGLQLLFYSVGIGQISSEVPQNLSASRPQDRQFILSSKKLLLSDSGFYLCAWSSIRRTSTDTQYFGPGTRLTVL.

This clonotype was seen ten or more times. This chain joins TRBV20-1 and TRBJ2-3; D possibly corresponds to TRBD1 (5 bases). The V end was cut by 2 bases, the J end by 1 base, with 10 bases between. Germline V gene sequence: CDR1 DFQATT, CDR2 SNEGSKA (reference sequence). The CDR3 runs to 14 residues. CDR3 sequence: CSARSGAGTDTQYF. CDR3 sequence (DNA): TGCAGTGCTAGATCTGGGGCGGGCACAGATACGCAGTATTTT.

Regarding this clonotype: This may arise from a read error, as a much more abundant clone is one base away. This chain connects TRBV6-5 to TRBJ1-1, with D perhaps TRBD1 (5 bases). This CDR3 contains 18 residues. Germline CDR1 reads MNHEY; CDR2 reads SVGAGI. V was clipped by 2 bases and J by 8 bases, with 27 bases between them. The chain's CDR3 is CASSYPRSTGLGYDEAFF. The DNA for the CDR3 is TGTGCCAGCAGTTACCCGCGATCTACGGGACTCGGCTATGACGAAGCTTTCTTT.

This clonotype came up a few times. The V gene is TRBV19, the J gene TRBJ1-6; D possibly corresponds to TRBD1 (5 bases). V lost 2 bases, J lost 4 bases, and 9 bases lay in between. Germline CDR1 and CDR2: LNHDA and SQIVND (reference sequence). This CDR3 has 15 amino acids. CDR3: CASSIRTPYNSPLHF. The DNA of the CDR3 is TGTGCCAGTAGTATAAGGACACCTTATAATTCACCCCTCCACTTT.

In this sample, this clonotype turned up many times. This chain links TRBV20-1 with TRBJ2-7; 10 bases match TRBD2. V was pared by 5 bases and J by 3 bases, with 4 bases of the junction left unmatched. Germline lookup yields CDR1 DFQATT and CDR2 SNEGSKA (reference sequence). The CDR3 runs to 13 residues. CDR3 in DNA: TGCAGTGCTCCTAGCGGGGGTCTCTACGAGCAGTACTTC. Translating gives CSAPSGGLYEQYF.

In its sample, this clonotype was seen many times. The V and J genes are TRBV12-3 or TRBV12-4 and TRBJ2-5; 8 bases map to TRBD2. The CDR3 has 16 amino acids. After removal of 6 bases from V and 3 bases from J, the junction contained 12 bases not matched to a gene. In DNA, the CDR3 is TGTGCCAGCAGCCCAGGTGGTGCGGGAGGAAAAGAGACCCAGTACTTC. Encoded protein: CASSPGGAGGKETQYF.

This clonotype appeared a single time. This sequence joins TRBV27 and TRBJ1-6; D is uncertain. The CDR3 has 19 residues. In germline, CDR1 is MNHEY, CDR2 SMNVEV (reference sequence). The V end lost 1 base, the J end lost 8 bases, and 24 bases lay between the germline ends. CDR3 sequence (DNA): TGTGCCAGCAGTTTATTAGGTGCATCCACGTACCCGGGAGATTCACCCCTCCACTTT. It codes for CASSLLGASTYPGDSPLHF.

This clonotype appeared a few times. The chain recombines TRBV7-2 with TRBJ2-1, with TRBD2 as a possible D gene (6 bases). The CDR3 runs to 16 residues. Germline V CDR1 and CDR2: SGHTA, FQGNSA. With 5 bases removed from V and 9 bases from J, the gap between germline ends came to 23 bases. This CDR3 reads CASSRGAGPLLSEQFF. The CDR3 nucleotides are TGTGCCAGCAGCAGAGGGGCGGGACCCCTTCTAAGTGAGCAGTTCTTC.

The J gene is TRBJ2-1, the V gene TRBV9, with D perhaps matching TRBD1 (6 bases). V was trimmed by 3 bases and J by 13 bases, leaving 14 bases between them. From germline, CDR1 is SGDLS and CDR2 YYNGEE. The CDR3 has 12 amino acids. This CDR3 is CASSASGDPQFF. The CDR3 DNA is TGTGCCAGCAGCGCTTCAGGGGATCCTCAGTTCTTC.

The chain carries TRBV28 and TRBJ2-4; D could derive from TRBD1 or TRBD2 (5 bases each). Trimming pared 7 bases from V and 9 bases from J, leaving 13 bases between. CDR1 and CDR2 from the germline V gene are MDHEN and SYDVKM. The CDR3 runs to 12 residues. CDR3 bases: TGTGCCAGCAATCCGGGGCGCGGCATTCAGTACTTC. Protein product: CASNPGRGIQYF.

With regard to this clonotype: Possible read error: a much larger clone is one base away. J is TRBJ2-7 and V is TRBV6-2 or TRBV6-3, with a possible D match to TRBD2 (6 bases). The V and J ends lost 4 bases and 3 bases respectively, with 13 bases between them. This CDR3 is built from 14 residues. From germline, CDR1 is MNHEY and CDR2 SVGEGT. Here the CDR3 DNA reads TGTGCCAGCAGTTCGGGACTGGGCCGCTACGAGCAGTACTTC. Its protein product is CASSSGLGRYEQYF.

The J gene is TRBJ2-3, the V gene TRBV6-1; no definite D call. The CDR3 runs to 12 residues. The V gene lost 6 bases and the J gene lost 5 bases, with 9 bases spanning the gap. Germline CDR1 is MNHNS and CDR2 is SASEGT. Here the CDR3 reads CASRDYRDTQYF. CDR3 bases: TGTGCCAGCAGGGATTACAGAGATACGCAGTATTTT.

This sequence joins TRBV28 and TRBJ2-7; no firm D call. Germline V gives CDR1 MDHEN, CDR2 SYDVKM. CDR3 length: 12 residues. Trimming removed 5 bases from V and 5 bases from J, with 10 bases in between. CDR3 loop: CASSINNHEQYF. CDR3 DNA: TGTGCCAGCAGTATCAACAACCACGAGCAGTACTTC.

This clonotype showed up many times. This chain connects TRBV5-1 to TRBJ2-2; 7 bases agree with TRBD1. The CDR3 runs 16 residues. Germline loops: CDR1 SGHRS, CDR2 YFSETQ. V lost 4 bases, J lost 6 bases, and 12 bases stayed unmatched. Here the CDR3 reads CASSPSRDRPPGELFF. Written as DNA, the CDR3 is TGCGCCAGCAGCCCTAGCCGGGACAGACCACCCGGGGAGCTGTTTTTT.

V and J are TRBV5-5 and TRBJ1-1; no definite D call. The germline V gene has CDR1 SGHKS and CDR2 YYEKEE (reference sequence). CDR3 length: 14 amino acids. V shed 2 bases and J shed 5 bases, with 13 bases lying between them. The CDR3 DNA is TGTGCCAGCAGCTTATTACCTCCGAAGACTGAAGCTTTCTTT. Its translation: CASSLLPPKTEAFF.

This clonotype was counted at least ten times. V and J are TRBV28 and TRBJ2-7, with D possibly matching TRBD1 (6 bases). V lost 3 bases, J lost 0 bases, and 12 bases lay in between. CDR1 and CDR2 (germline): MDHEN, SYDVKM. The CDR3 covers 15 residues. The CDR3 protein is CASSFPGHNSYEQYF. The CDR3 region has the DNA TGTGCCAGCAGTTTCCCGGGACACAACTCCTACGAGCAGTACTTC.

The genes are TRBV25-1 and TRBJ2-1; D call uncertain. The CDR3 consists of 14 residues. V was shortened by 3 bases and J by 0 bases, with 6 bases between the two germline ends. Germline values: CDR1 MGHDK, CDR2 SYGVNS. This chain's CDR3 is CASSEPSSYNEQFF. In DNA, the CDR3 is TGTGCCAGCAGTGAGCCTAGCTCCTACAATGAGCAGTTCTTC.